This T cell receptor (beta chain) was identified in a study of blood T cell repertoires in COVID-19. Study background: From the United States, Italy and Spain came samples of acute and convalescent COVID-19. T cells, B-cell-depleted T cells, or PBMCs supplied cDNA or gDNA.

TCRdb's table, derived via immunoSEQ multiplex PCR, lists solely in-frame clones and lacks some. The table shows 95,000 to 100,000 clones, with about 90% occurring only once. The CDR3 length is 13 residues. From germline, CDR1 is LNHDA and CDR2 SQIVND (reference sequence). V shed 10 bases, J shed 3 bases, and the junction held 6 bases outside the gene matches. The clonotype comes from a man aged 50 to 59 with acute or convalescent COVID-19. The chain is built from TRBV19 and TRBJ1-1; 9 bases are a match to TRBD1. The material sequenced was peripheral blood. As DNA, the CDR3 is TGTGCCACCAAAGACAGGGGGGACACTGAAGCTTTCTTT. It codes for CATKDRGDTEAFF. The variable domain in full, with the rest retrieved from reference TRBV19 and TRBJ1-1, is DGGITQSPKYLFRKEGQNVTLSCEQNLNHDAMYWYRQDPGQGLRLIYYSQIVNDFQKGDIAEGYSVSREKKESFPLTVTSAQKNPTAFYLCATKDRGDTEAFFGQGTRLTVV.